This record looks at one T cell receptor (beta chain) sequence and its context. This record comes from a study of blood T cell repertoires in COVID-19. At the level of the study: Spain, Italy and the United States supplied samples that represented acute and convalescent COVID-19. T cells, B-cell-depleted T cells, or PBMCs provided the cDNA or gDNA that served as material.

The CDR3 has 15 amino acids. CDR1 is LNHDA and CDR2 is SQIVND in the germline V gene (reference sequence). Trimming took 6 bases from V and 2 from J, leaving 14 bases between them. Original handling: Cell counts per sample came from amplifying reference gene primers. The repertoire was sequenced with immunoSEQ multiplex PCR; TCRdb's copy has only in-frame clones and lacks some. V and J calls and clone size come straight from that table; D and trimming were deduced from the DNA. Among about 90,000 clones listed, roughly 78% were seen once. The source material was peripheral blood. V usage is TRBV19 and J usage is TRBJ1-5; D might be TRBD1 (5 bases). This receptor was taken from a woman in her 70s with acute or convalescent COVID-19. The CDR3 sequence is CASSDGGYGNQPQHF. The DNA for the CDR3 is TGTGCCAGTAGCGATGGGGGGTATGGCAATCAGCCCCAGCATTTT.